Included here is one TCR beta chain sequence, with context. Its antigen is currently not known. One base away there is no much larger clone; base qualities are not given. Whole blood was collected in K2EDTA tubes by collaborating institutions according to the institutions' own protocols. Collaborator samples were shipped for TCRbeta analysis as frozen whole blood, isolated PBMCs, or DNA extracted from either sample type. The data belong to a study of blood T cell repertoires in COVID-19 (dated by TCRdb to about 2020). With regard to the full study: Collaborator samples came from the United States, Italy and Spain and covered acute and convalescent phases of COVID-19. The prospective study material was composed of cDNA or gDNA derived from T cells, B-cell-depleted T cells, or PBMCs. The dataset comprised deeply sampled blood TCRbeta repertoires from subjects exposed to, actively infected with, or recovered from COVID-19. The repertoires were made available in a free public database intended to serve as a resource for research on the immune response to SARS-CoV-2. The samples were drawn from the first 160 participants of the ongoing ImmuneRACE study and from under 1,500 subjects provided by 6 global collaborators. Nearly every sample came with metadata listing a de-identified subject ID, COVID-19 status, age in years and sex. Where available, HLA class I and class II types were obtained from metadata supplied by the sample provider rather than from assay-based typing.

Broad study findings and their caveats: The quantity of clinical and demographic metadata differed by source and by participant and was supplied without curation.

TCRbeta CDR3 regions were amplified from genomic DNA by means of the immunoSEQ Assay, a bias-controlled multiplex PCR. Regarding the original processing steps: The number of nucleated cells in each sample was estimated from the amplification of reference gene primers within the assay. To quantify the absolute abundance of each unique TCRbeta CDR3 rearrangement, sequence reads were collapsed and filtered. For each sample, productive Simpson clonality was calculated by taking the square root of Simpson's diversity index across productive rearrangements. TCRdb retrieved this table from immuneACCESS and kept in-frame rearrangements only. Not all clones are present; in checked studies, unresolved V genes account for under half, and no reason is known for the remainder. V and J calls and clone size are copied from that table; D and trimming were computed from the DNA. This sample lists about 57,000 clones; roughly 86% were detected once. The ten largest clones represent 8.2% of the sample.

V trim: 3 bases; J trim: 5 bases; unmatched bases: 4. Reading from cysteine to phenylalanine, the CDR3 counts 15 amino acids. Only CDR3 DNA is held: 45 bases, read in frame from base 1. CDR1 and CDR2, looked up from the germline V gene, are SNHLY and FYNNEI. The receptor comes from a woman over 75 with acute or convalescent COVID-19. Material: peripheral blood. This chain is built from TRBV2 and TRBJ2-4, and TRBD1 matches 10 of the central bases. The CDR3 loop reads CASSEETGGENIQYF. The bases are TGTGCCAGCAGTGAGGAGACAGGGGGCGAAAACATTCAGTACTTC.